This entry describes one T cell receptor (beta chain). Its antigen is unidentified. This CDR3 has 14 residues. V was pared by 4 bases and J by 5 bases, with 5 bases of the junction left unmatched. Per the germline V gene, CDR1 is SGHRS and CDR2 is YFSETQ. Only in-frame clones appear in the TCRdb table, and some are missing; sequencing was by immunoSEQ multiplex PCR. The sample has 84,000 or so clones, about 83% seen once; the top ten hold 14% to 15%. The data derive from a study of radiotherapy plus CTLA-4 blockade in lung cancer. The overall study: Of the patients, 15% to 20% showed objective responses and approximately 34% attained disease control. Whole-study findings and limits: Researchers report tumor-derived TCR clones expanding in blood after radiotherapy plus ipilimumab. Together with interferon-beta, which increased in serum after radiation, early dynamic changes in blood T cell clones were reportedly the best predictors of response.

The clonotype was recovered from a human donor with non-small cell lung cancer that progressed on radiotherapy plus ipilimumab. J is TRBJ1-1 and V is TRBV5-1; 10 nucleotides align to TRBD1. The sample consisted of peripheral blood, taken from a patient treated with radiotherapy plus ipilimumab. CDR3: CASSPRTGGTEAFF. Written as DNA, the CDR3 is TGCGCCAGCAGCCCACGGACAGGGGGGACTGAAGCTTTCTTT.